A selection of T cell receptor beta chains follows, all from one sample in a study of cytomegalovirus exposure and HLA in healthy donors. The repertoire was sequenced with immunoSEQ multiplex PCR; TCRdb's copy has only in-frame clones and lacks some. The sample includes 160,000 or so clones, 84% seen only once; the top ten take 0.8% to 1.3%. What was sequenced was PBMCs. All receptors come from a man aged 30-40 years in good health and CMV-seronegative. CDR3s include the opening cysteine and the closing phenylalanine or tryptophan. A D gene is named only where the DNA matches it firmly. Expanded clones are given a class, and other clones once, few, many or no size at all.

TRBV19	TRBJ1-2	.	.	CASSLLASGRGNYGYTF	TGTGCCAGTAGTCTACTCGCTAGCGGGAGGGGAAACTATGGCTACACCTTC
TRBV2	TRBJ1-6	.	.	CASNRGQGNSPLHF	TGTGCCAGCAACAGAGGGCAAGGGAATTCACCCCTCCACTTT
TRBV13	TRBJ1-5	.	.	CASSLGRSNQPQHF	TGTGCCAGCAGCTTAGGCAGAAGCAATCAGCCCCAGCATTTT
TRBV7-2	TRBJ2-1	.	TRBD2	CASSFLADNEQFF	TGTGCCAGCAGCTTTCTAGCGGACAATGAGCAGTTCTTC
TRBV6-1	TRBJ2-3	few	TRBD1	CASKPGGLDTQYF	TGTGCCAGCAAGCCAGGGGGCCTTGATACGCAGTATTTT
TRBV6-5	TRBJ2-7	.	.	CASSTDSMRGNEQYF	TGTGCCAGCAGTACGGACTCAATGAGGGGGAACGAGCAGTACTTC
TRBV7-6	TRBJ2-1	.	.	CASSNDNEQFF	TGTGCCAGTTCCAATGACAATGAGCAGTTCTTC
TRBV9	TRBJ2-5	.	.	CASASGFETQYF	TGTGCCAGCGCCAGTGGTTTTGAGACCCAGTACTTC
TRBV9	TRBJ1-3	few	.	CASSVWAGAGNTIYF	TGTGCCAGCAGCGTTTGGGCAGGCGCGGGAAACACCATATATTTT
TRBV11-2	TRBJ2-7	.	.	CASSLEVLSSYEQYF	TGTGCCAGCAGCTTAGAAGTTTTGAGCTCCTACGAGCAGTACTTC
TRBV5-4	TRBJ2-5	once	TRBD2	CASSLGDYLVQETQYF	TGTGCCAGCAGCCTAGGGGACTATCTTGTACAAGAGACCCAGTACTTC
TRBV25-1	TRBJ1-1	.	.	CASSDSGTEAFF	TGTGCCAGCAGTGACTCCGGCACTGAAGCTTTCTTT
TRBV28	TRBJ2-7	.	.	CASSPGGSGREQYF	TGTGCCAGCAGTCCAGGGGGGAGCGGGCGTGAGCAGTACTTC
TRBV28	TRBJ1-2	.	TRBD1	CASSFYTGTGGDGYTF	TGTGCCAGCAGTTTCTATACCGGGACAGGGGGGGATGGCTACACCTTC
TRBV9	TRBJ2-5	.	TRBD2	CASSRGGLAVIQETQYF	TGTGCCAGCAGCAGGGGGGGACTAGCGGTAATACAAGAGACCCAGTACTTC
TRBV10-3	TRBJ1-1	once	TRBD1	CAISELPGQGEAFF	TGTGCCATCAGTGAGTTACCGGGACAGGGCGAAGCTTTCTTT
TRBV5-6	TRBJ1-1	few	TRBD1	CASSLGRTGLEAFF	TGTGCCAGCAGCTTGGGGCGGACAGGGCTTGAAGCTTTCTTT
TRBV19	TRBJ2-5	.	TRBD2	CATKGRGVETQYF	TGTGCCACCAAGGGACGGGGGGTAGAGACCCAGTACTTC
TRBV7-9	TRBJ2-3	.	TRBD2	CASSSRTSGAPHRTDTQYF	TGTGCCAGCAGCTCAAGGACTAGCGGGGCTCCCCATAGGACAGATACGCAGTATTTT
TRBV7-9	TRBJ1-2	.	TRBD1	CASSPTGEGGYTF	TGTGCCAGCAGCCCAACAGGGGAAGGTGGCTACACCTTC
TRBV7-9	TRBJ2-1	.	TRBD2	CATKLAGGYNEQFF	TGTGCCACCAAACTAGCGGGAGGGTACAATGAGCAGTTCTTC
TRBV5-1	TRBJ2-7	.	.	CASRSSYSYEQYF	TGCGCCAGCAGGTCGTCCTACTCCTACGAGCAGTACTTC
TRBV7-8	TRBJ2-4	.	TRBD2	CASSLALLAPAKNIQYF	TGTGCCAGCAGCTTAGCGCTACTAGCGCCAGCCAAAAACATTCAGTACTTC
TRBV7-8	TRBJ2-3	few	.	CASSFYGDTQYF	TGTGCCAGCAGCTTCTACGGAGATACGCAGTATTTT
TRBV10-3	TRBJ2-7	.	TRBD1	CAISTQGGAYEQYF	TGTGCCATCAGTACACAGGGGGGAGCCTACGAGCAGTACTTC
TRBV2	TRBJ2-5	.	.	CASSEARRGETQYF	TGTGCCAGCAGTGAAGCGCGACGAGGAGAGACCCAGTACTTC
TRBV29-1	TRBJ2-7	.	.	CSVEGSEQGSSYEQYF	TGCAGCGTTGAAGGGTCTGAGCAGGGGAGCTCCTACGAGCAGTACTTC
TRBV7-6	TRBJ2-1	.	TRBD2	CASSLAEVSGGGYEQFF	TGTGCCAGCAGCTTAGCGGAAGTCTCGGGAGGGGGGTATGAGCAGTTCTTC
TRBV27	TRBJ2-5	.	TRBD2	CASRRTSGAERGETQYF	TGTGCCAGCAGACGGACTAGCGGGGCGGAGAGGGGAGAGACCCAGTACTTC
TRBV11-2	TRBJ1-1	.	TRBD1	CASSSTGGGGTEAFF	TGTGCCAGCAGCTCGACAGGGGGCGGAGGCACTGAAGCTTTCTTT
TRBV15	TRBJ1-5	.	TRBD1	CATSHLGQGIQPQHF	TGTGCCACCAGCCATTTAGGACAGGGGATTCAGCCCCAGCATTTT
TRBV6-4	TRBJ1-2	.	.	CASSDRTTKDGYTF	TGTGCCAGCAGTGACAGAACGACAAAGGATGGCTACACCTTC
TRBV5-1	TRBJ2-7	.	TRBD1	CASSDRGDEQYF	TGCGCCAGCTCGGACAGGGGAGACGAGCAGTACTTC
TRBV5-6	TRBJ2-7	once	.	CASSLLAGDSYEQYF	TGTGCCAGCAGCTTGCTGGCAGGGGATTCCTACGAGCAGTACTTC
TRBV7-2	TRBJ2-3	once	TRBD2	CASTSSSGRSDTQYF	TGTGCCAGCACCTCGAGTAGCGGGAGATCAGATACGCAGTATTTT
TRBV6-6	TRBJ2-3	.	TRBD2	CASSPGGTQYF	TGTGCCAGCAGCCCGGGGGGTACGCAGTATTTT
TRBV7-6	TRBJ2-5	.	.	CASSFGQIQETQYF	TGTGCCAGCAGCTTCGGACAGATCCAAGAGACCCAGTACTTC
TRBV27	TRBJ1-1	.	.	CASSFLLGQARSFLWTRAFF	.
TRBV18	TRBJ2-7	.	.	CASSDKSPYEQYF	TGTGCCAGCTCCGACAAGTCACCCTACGAGCAGTACTTC
TRBV5-1	TRBJ1-2	.	TRBD1	CASSWGQDGYTF	TGCGCCAGCAGCTGGGGACAGGATGGCTACACCTTC
TRBV4-2	TRBJ1-4	.	TRBD1	CASSRFDRVTNEKLFF	TGTGCCAGCAGCCGATTTGACAGGGTAACTAATGAAAAACTGTTTTTT
TRBV5-6	TRBJ2-3	.	.	CASSPCTDTQYF	TGTGCCAGCAGCCCCTGCACAGATACGCAGTATTTT
TRBV11-3	TRBJ2-7	.	TRBD2	CASSLVIAGGPSAYEQYF	TGTGCCAGCAGCTTAGTTATAGCGGGAGGGCCATCAGCCTACGAGCAGTACTTC
TRBV2	TRBJ2-7	.	.	CASSDGPAYEQYF	TGTGCCAGCAGTGATGGTCCGGCCTACGAGCAGTACTTC
TRBV5-1	TRBJ2-1	.	TRBD1	CASSFYGTGDYNEQFF	TGCGCCAGCAGCTTCTACGGGACAGGGGACTACAATGAGCAGTTCTTC
TRBV2	TRBJ2-1	.	TRBD2	CASSNKAGGPYNEQFF	TGTGCCAGCAGTAATAAAGCGGGAGGACCCTACAATGAGCAGTTCTTC
TRBV11-3	TRBJ2-5	once	.	CASSLDGAGQETQYF	TGTGCCAGCAGCTTAGACGGAGCCGGCCAAGAGACCCAGTACTTC
TRBV15	TRBJ1-2	.	.	CATSRGANYGYTF	TGTGCCACCAGCAGAGGAGCCAACTATGGCTACACCTTC
TRBV6-5	TRBJ1-4	.	.	CASIPTPTNEKLFF	TGTGCCAGCATCCCCACACCAACTAATGAAAAACTGTTTTTT
TRBV9	TRBJ2-2	.	.	CASSAGLQPNTGELFF	TGTGCCAGCAGCGCGGGACTCCAACCGAACACCGGGGAGCTGTTTTTT
TRBV7-9	TRBJ2-7	.	TRBD2	CASSLSGRAVYEQYF	TGTGCCAGCAGCTTAAGCGGGAGGGCCGTTTACGAGCAGTACTTC
TRBV7-3	TRBJ1-4	.	.	CASSSRQRPLATNEKLFF	TGTGCCAGCAGCTCCCGACAGCGTCCTCTTGCAACTAATGAAAAACTGTTTTTT
TRBV10-3	TRBJ2-6	.	.	CAISALDNKSGANVLTF	TGTGCCATCAGTGCTCTGGACAACAAATCTGGGGCCAACGTCCTGACTTTC
TRBV6-4	TRBJ2-3	.	.	CASSDEGGGTDTQYF	TGTGCCAGCAGTGATGAGGGTGGGGGCACAGATACGCAGTATTTT
TRBV19	TRBJ1-5	.	TRBD1	CASSPRTGLSQPQHF	TGTGCCAGTAGTCCGAGGACAGGGTTGAGTCAGCCCCAGCATTTT
TRBV28	TRBJ1-4	.	TRBD1	CASSPIQGLNEKLFF	TGTGCCAGCAGCCCCATACAGGGGTTAAATGAAAAACTGTTTTTT
TRBV4-1	TRBJ2-1	.	TRBD2	CASSQVSSGGASNEQFF	TGCGCCAGCAGCCAAGTTTCTAGCGGGGGGGCCTCCAATGAGCAGTTCTTC
TRBV5-5	TRBJ2-2	.	TRBD1	CASSFGTGNTGELFF	TGTGCCAGCAGCTTTGGGACAGGGAACACCGGGGAGCTGTTTTTT